Presented here are 9 T cell receptor beta chains from one specimen sequenced in a study of blood T cell repertoires in COVID-19. Generated by immunoSEQ multiplex PCR, the TCRdb table keeps only in-frame clones and is missing some. The repertoire holds more than 150,000 clones, with 80% to 90% as singletons. Sequenced input: peripheral blood. The receptors originated from a woman of 80 years or more with COVID-19, enrolled during active disease.

This clone was picked up one time. The chain has TRBV27 and TRBJ2-5, with TRBD2 identical over 14 bases. CDR1 and CDR2 (germline): MNHEY, SMNVEV (reference sequence). V was pared by 8 bases and J by 5 bases, with 7 bases of the junction left unmatched. The CDR3 extends over 15 amino acids. The CDR3 DNA sequence: TGTGCCAGCGGGACTAGCGGGGGCGATTGGGAGACCCAGTACTTC. Amino acid sequence: CASGTSGGDWETQYF.

The chain couples TRBV4-3 to TRBJ1-2; D not resolved. Trimming shortened V by 4 bases and J by 7 bases, and 16 bases separated the two germline ends. Germline V CDR1 and CDR2: LGHNA, YSLEER. The CDR3 sequence is 14 residues long. The CDR3 nucleotides are TGCGCCAGCAGCCCATCGGGAGGTTTTGGTGGCTACACCTTC. Protein sequence: CASSPSGGFGGYTF.

This clone has only one observation. The chain uses TRBV5-6 and TRBJ1-2; D perhaps matches TRBD1 (6 bases). The V gene lost 0 bases and the J gene lost 4 bases, with 10 bases spanning the gap. Germline V lookup: CDR1 SGHDT, CDR2 YYEEEE. This CDR3 is built from 14 residues. CDR3 sequence reads: CASSLDRVPYGYTF. CDR3 nucleotide sequence: TGTGCCAGCAGCTTGGACAGGGTTCCCTATGGCTACACCTTC.

This clone was seen more than once but under ten times. This sequence joins TRBV6-1 and TRBJ1-5; D remains unclear. V lost 0 bases and J lost 7, with 7 bases in between. The CDR3 has 13 residues. Germline loops: CDR1 MNHNS, CDR2 SASEGT. CDR3 nucleotides: TGTGCCAGCAGTGAAGCAGGAGGCCAGCCCCAGCATTTT. This translates into CASSEAGGQPQHF.

The V call is TRBV7-9, the J call TRBJ1-6; D is possibly TRBD1 (6 bases). The CDR3 has 12 amino acids. Trimming removed 5 bases at V and 13 bases at J, with 12 bases between. Germline loops: CDR1 SEHNR, CDR2 FQNEAQ (reference sequence). The CDR3 DNA sequence: TGTGCCAGCAGCAACAGGGATAACCCCCTCCACTTT. Protein product: CASSNRDNPLHF.

The rearrangement joins TRBV6-5 to TRBJ1-2; TRBD1 matches 7 bases. Trimming took 5 bases from V and 8 from J; bases not matched to a gene: 14. Germline CDR1 MNHEY, CDR2 SVGAGI. This CDR3 has 15 amino acids. This CDR3 reads CASSPPGQWGEGYTF. CDR3 in DNA: TGTGCCAGCAGTCCTCCGGGACAGTGGGGAGAAGGCTACACCTTC.

This chain joins TRBV4-3 and TRBJ2-1; the match to TRBD2 covers 10 bases. The length of the CDR3 is 15 residues. The germline V gene encodes CDR1 LGHNA and CDR2 YSLEER. V lost 4 bases and J lost 4; bases outside the gene matches: 4. The CDR3 loop reads CASSLSGGSYNEQFF. The CDR3 bases are TGCGCCAGCAGCCTTAGCGGGGGGTCTTACAATGAGCAGTTCTTC.

The rearrangement uses TRBV4-3 and TRBJ1-2; 7 bases fit TRBD1. Germline V gene data show CDR1 as LGHNA and CDR2 as YSLEER. After removal of 2 bases from V and 4 bases from J, the junction contained 4 bases not matched to a gene. The CDR3 has 14 residues. Written as DNA, the CDR3 is TGCGCCAGCAGCCAAAACAGGGGTCCCTATGGCTACACCTTC. Encoded protein: CASSQNRGPYGYTF.

V and J are TRBV11-2 and TRBJ2-7; 7 bases are shared with TRBD1. Germline values: CDR1 SGHAT, CDR2 FQNNGV. Trimming removed 2 bases from V and 3 bases from J; junction bases left unmatched: 10. The CDR3 covers 16 residues. DNA for the CDR3: TGTGCCAGCAGCTTAACCTCATCCCCAGGGGGCTACGAGCAGTACTTC. This translates into CASSLTSSPGGYEQYF.